This TCR beta chain was found in a study of CD8+CD57+ T cells in acquired aplastic anemia. Background on the study: Sorting CD4+ and CD8+ cells gave DNA averaging roughly 3.2 ug. Study-level findings and limits: In common between the patients and the controls were approximately 30 CD8+ CDR3 sequences. A significant difference in CD8+ Simpson's diversity between patients and controls was not found.

This CDR3 contains 14 residues. Trimming shortened V by 3 bases and J by 2 bases, and 9 bases separated the two germline ends. Germline lookup yields CDR1 SGHTA and CDR2 FQGNSA. This clonotype was counted at least ten times. Its antigen is as yet unknown. Genomic DNA was employed as the template in profiling TCR beta VDJ and CDR3. TCRdb re-derived calls from the reads in MiXCR, one entry per CDR3 protein. This sample yields just over 400,000 distinct CDR3 sequences, of which 55% to 75% are seen a single time; 4% belongs to the top ten. The J gene is TRBJ2-3, the V gene TRBV7-2; either TRBD1 or TRBD2 may supply D (6 bases each). The sequenced sample was sorted CD4+, CD8+, or CD8+CD57+ T cells (not recorded which) from PBMCs. The source of this sequence is a human donor in good health, serving as a control. CDR3 amino acids: CASSFPGATDTQYF. The DNA of the CDR3 is TGTGCCAGCAGCTTCCCGGGGGCCACAGATACGCAGTATTTT.